Below, one T cell receptor (beta chain) is given with its context. The record originates from a study of blood T cell repertoires in COVID-19. The data were produced by immunoSEQ multiplex PCR, yet TCRdb's version contains in-frame clones alone and is incomplete. The sample holds a few hundred thousand clones, about 89% seen once. Germline CDR1 is MDHEN and CDR2 is SYDVKM. With V trimmed by 5 bases and J by 5 bases, 9 bases remained unmatched. The CDR3 length is 14 residues. This sequence was found in a man aged 40-50 years in a cohort exposed to, infected with or recovered from COVID-19 (not recorded which). This chain connects TRBV28 to TRBJ2-7, with TRBD2 matching over 7 bases. The sequenced sample consisted of PBMCs or T cells enriched from blood (not recorded which). The CDR3 coding sequence is TGTGCCAGCAGTCCCATGGGGGGGGTCAACGAGCAGTACTTC. It yields the protein CASSPMGGVNEQYF.